This TCR beta chain derives from a study of shared clonotypes between healthy human individuals. It was across several immunoSEQ plates that each subset's genomic DNA was evenly split. The protocol was immunoSEQ multiplex PCR, while the TCRdb copy is restricted to in-frame clones and leaves out a portion. The sample shows about 2 million clones, 90% to 95% of them seen only once. The trim removed 2 bases at V and 6 bases at J, leaving 8 bases unmatched. Germline V lookup: CDR1 ENHRY, CDR2 SYGVKD. This CDR3 is 15 amino acids long. As to this clone: Its antigen is currently unknown.

Findings of the study overall: Naive subsets usually exceeded memory subsets in estimated richness.

The sequencing input was naive CD4+ T cells sorted from blood. Noted subset: CD45RA+ positively selected. The chain joins TRBV10-3 to TRBJ2-3, with TRBD2 identical over 7 bases. This clonotype originated in a man aged 18 to 30 in good health. The CDR3 DNA follows: TGTGCCATCAGTGAGAGACAGCGGGGTGCTGATACGCAGTATTTT. Residues: CAISERQRGADTQYF.